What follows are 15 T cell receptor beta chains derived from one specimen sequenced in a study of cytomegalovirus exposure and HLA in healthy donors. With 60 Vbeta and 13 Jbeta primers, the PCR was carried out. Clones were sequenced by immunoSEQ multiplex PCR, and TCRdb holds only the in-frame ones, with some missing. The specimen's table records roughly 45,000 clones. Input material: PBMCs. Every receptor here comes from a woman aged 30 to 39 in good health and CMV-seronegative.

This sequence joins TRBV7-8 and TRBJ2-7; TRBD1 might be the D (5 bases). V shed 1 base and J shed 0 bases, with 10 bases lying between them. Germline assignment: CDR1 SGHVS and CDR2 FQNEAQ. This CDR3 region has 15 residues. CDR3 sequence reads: CASSLVQVSSYEQYF. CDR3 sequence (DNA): TGTGCCAGCAGCTTAGTACAGGTCAGCTCCTACGAGCAGTACTTC.

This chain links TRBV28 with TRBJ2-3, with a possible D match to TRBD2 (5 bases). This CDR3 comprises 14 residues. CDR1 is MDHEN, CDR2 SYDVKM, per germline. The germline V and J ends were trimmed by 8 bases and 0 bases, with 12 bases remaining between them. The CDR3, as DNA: TGTGCCAGCTCAGCGGACTTAAGCACAGATACGCAGTATTTT. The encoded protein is CASSADLSTDTQYF.

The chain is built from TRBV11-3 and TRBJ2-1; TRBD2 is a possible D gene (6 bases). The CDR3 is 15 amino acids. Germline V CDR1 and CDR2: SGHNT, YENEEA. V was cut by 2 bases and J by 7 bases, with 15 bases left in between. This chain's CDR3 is CASSLCGEAMNEQFF. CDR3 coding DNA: TGTGCCAGCAGCTTATGCGGGGAAGCTATGAATGAGCAGTTCTTC.

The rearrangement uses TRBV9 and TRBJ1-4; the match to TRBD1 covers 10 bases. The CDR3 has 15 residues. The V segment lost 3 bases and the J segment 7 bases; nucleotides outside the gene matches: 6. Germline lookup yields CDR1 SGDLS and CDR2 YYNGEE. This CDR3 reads CASSAGTGAGEKLFF. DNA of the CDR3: TGTGCCAGCAGCGCCGGGACAGGGGCGGGTGAAAAACTGTTTTTT.

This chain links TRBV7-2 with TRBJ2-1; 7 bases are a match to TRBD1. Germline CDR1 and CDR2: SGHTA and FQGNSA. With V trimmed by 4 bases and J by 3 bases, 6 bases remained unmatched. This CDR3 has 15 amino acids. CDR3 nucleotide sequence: TGTGCCAGCAGCTCATGGGGACAGTACTACAATGAGCAGTTCTTC. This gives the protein CASSSWGQYYNEQFF.

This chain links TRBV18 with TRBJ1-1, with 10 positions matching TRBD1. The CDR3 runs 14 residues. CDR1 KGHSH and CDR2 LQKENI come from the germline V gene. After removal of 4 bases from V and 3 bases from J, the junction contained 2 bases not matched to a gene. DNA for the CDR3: TGTGCCAGCTCACAGGGGACAGGGGACACTGAAGCTTTCTTT. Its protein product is CASSQGTGDTEAFF.

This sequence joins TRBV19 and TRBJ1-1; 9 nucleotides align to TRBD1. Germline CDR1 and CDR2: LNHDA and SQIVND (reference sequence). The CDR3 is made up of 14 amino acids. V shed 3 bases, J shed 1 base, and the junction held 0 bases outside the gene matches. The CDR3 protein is CASSMGQGNTEAFF. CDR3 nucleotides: TGTGCCAGTAGTATGGGACAGGGGAACACTGAAGCTTTCTTT.

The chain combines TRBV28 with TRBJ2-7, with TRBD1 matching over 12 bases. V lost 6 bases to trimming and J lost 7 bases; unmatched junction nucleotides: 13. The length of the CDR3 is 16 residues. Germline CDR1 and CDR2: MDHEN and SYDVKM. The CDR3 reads CASSPAMGQGAWEQYF. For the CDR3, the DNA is TGTGCCAGCAGCCCAGCCATGGGACAGGGGGCATGGGAGCAGTACTTC.

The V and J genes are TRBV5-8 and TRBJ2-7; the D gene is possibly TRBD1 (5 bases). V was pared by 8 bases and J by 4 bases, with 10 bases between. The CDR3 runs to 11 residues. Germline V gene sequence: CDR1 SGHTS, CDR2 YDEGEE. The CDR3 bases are TGTGCCAGAAGATCAGGGTACGAGCAGTACTTC. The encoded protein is CARRSGYEQYF.

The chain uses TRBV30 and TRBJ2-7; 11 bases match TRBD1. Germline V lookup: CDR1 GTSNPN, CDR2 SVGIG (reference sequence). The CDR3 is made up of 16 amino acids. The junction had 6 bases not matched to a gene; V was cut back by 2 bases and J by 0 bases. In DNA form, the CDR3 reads TGTGCCTGGAGTTTCCGGGGGACAGGGGGCTCCTACGAGCAGTACTTC. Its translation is CAWSFRGTGGSYEQYF.

The CDR3 is CASSETGGYEQYF. CDR3 nucleotide sequence: TGTGCCAGCTCAGAAACAGGGGGCTACGAGCAGTACTTC. This chain uses TRBV7-7 with TRBJ2-7; 8 bases fit TRBD1. With 8 bases clipped from V and 3 bases from J, the junction kept 6 bases outside the gene matches. Per germline, CDR1 SSHAT and CDR2 FNYEAQ (reference sequence). This CDR3 has 13 residues. Full variable domain (rest looked up from reference TRBV7-7 and TRBJ2-7): GAGVSQSPRYKVTKRGQDVTLRCDPISSHATLYWYQQALGQGPEFLTYFNYEAQPDKSGLPSDRFSAERPEGSISTLTIQRTEQRDSAMYRCASSETGGYEQYFGPGTRLTVT.

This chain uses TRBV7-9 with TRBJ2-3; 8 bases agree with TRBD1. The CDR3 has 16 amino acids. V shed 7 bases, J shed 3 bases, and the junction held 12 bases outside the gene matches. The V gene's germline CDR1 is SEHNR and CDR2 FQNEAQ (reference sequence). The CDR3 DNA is TGTGCCAGCACCCCCCGTAGCAGGGGGCGTACAGATACGCAGTATTTT. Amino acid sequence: CASTPRSRGRTDTQYF. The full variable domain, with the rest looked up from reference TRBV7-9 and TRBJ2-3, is DTGVSQNPRHKITKRGQNVTFRCDPISEHNRLYWYRQTLGQGPEFLTYFQNEAQLEKSRLLSDRFSAERPKGSFSTLEIQRTEQGDSAMYLCASTPRSRGRTDTQYFGPGTRLTVL.

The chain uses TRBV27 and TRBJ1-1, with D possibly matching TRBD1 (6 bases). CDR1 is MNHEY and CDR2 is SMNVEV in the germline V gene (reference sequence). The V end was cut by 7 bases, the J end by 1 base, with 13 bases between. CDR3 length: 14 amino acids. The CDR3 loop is CASTNGQWNTEAFF. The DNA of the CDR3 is TGTGCCAGCACAAACGGACAGTGGAACACTGAAGCTTTCTTT.

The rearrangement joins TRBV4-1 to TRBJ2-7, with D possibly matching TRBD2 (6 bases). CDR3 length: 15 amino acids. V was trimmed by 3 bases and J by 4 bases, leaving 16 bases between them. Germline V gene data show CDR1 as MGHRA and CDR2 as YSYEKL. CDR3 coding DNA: TGCGCCAGCAGCCACCTGAACGGGGGTGGTTACGAGCAGTACTTC. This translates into CASSHLNGGGYEQYF.

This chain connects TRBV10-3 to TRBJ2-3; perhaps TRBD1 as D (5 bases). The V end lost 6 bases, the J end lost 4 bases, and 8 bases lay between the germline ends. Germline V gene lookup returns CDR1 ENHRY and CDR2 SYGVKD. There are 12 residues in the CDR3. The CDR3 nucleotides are TGTGCCATCAGCCAGGGTGCAGATACGCAGTATTTT. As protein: CAISQGADTQYF.